The source of this T cell receptor beta chain is a study of T cells in Graves' hyperthyroidism and ophthalmopathy. The hyperthyroidism patients had all been newly diagnosed, and their disease duration was under 2 months. Their ages ranged from 18 to 65 years. Each 10 ml fresh peripheral blood draw supplied the PBMCs. This clonotype appeared a few times. Its antigen is not known. General observations from the study: With a median lead of around 5.9 months before onset, the model predicted ophthalmopathy.

Germline V gene sequence: CDR1 SGHTA, CDR2 FQGNSA. V shed 1 base and J 2 bases; nucleotides not matched to a gene: 13. The CDR3 loop spans 19 amino acids. It was RNA transcripts that yielded the amplified TCR beta CDR3 regions. TCR CDR3 regions were first amplified by RT-PCR with HTBI primers. Each CDR3 protein gets one entry after TCRdb re-called the multiplex PCR reads with MiXCR. The sample carries about 700,000 distinct CDR3 sequences, less than 15% recorded once. The origin of this receptor is a woman aged 18 to 35 with Graves' hyperthyroidism. The V gene is TRBV7-2, the J gene TRBJ2-7; 11 bases line up with TRBD1. Sequenced: blood. In DNA form, the CDR3 reads TGTGCCAGCAGCTTAGGGGGACAGGGGGATAAGTTACGCCCCTACGAGCAGTACTTC. Amino acid sequence: CASSLGGQGDKLRPYEQYF.